The 30 T cell receptor beta chains below all came from one sample that was sequenced in a study of blood T cell repertoires in COVID-19. The data were produced by immunoSEQ multiplex PCR, yet TCRdb's version contains in-frame clones alone and is incomplete. The sample has some 200,000 clones, around 87% seen once. Material for sequencing was peripheral blood. These receptors were collected from a man aged 35 to 55 with active or convalescent COVID-19.

The V call is TRBV9, the J call TRBJ2-1, with 10 bases matching TRBD1. Trimming took 4 bases from V and 4 from J; bases not matched to a gene: 8. This CDR3 contains 16 residues. The germline V gene has CDR1 SGDLS and CDR2 YYNGEE. CDR3 in DNA: TGTGCCAGCAGCCCACACCCGGGACAGGGGTACAATGAGCAGTTCTTC. It specifies CASSPHPGQGYNEQFF.

The genes are TRBV9 and TRBJ2-1; TRBD2 aligns across 8 bases. Trimming removed 6 bases from V and 9 bases from J; junction bases left unmatched: 14. Germline CDR1 and CDR2: SGDLS and YYNGEE. This CDR3 contains 15 residues. The CDR3: CASTVLGGATGEQFF. The CDR3 DNA is TGTGCCAGCACCGTCCTCGGGGGGGCCACGGGTGAGCAGTTCTTC.

J is TRBJ1-4 and V is TRBV5-1, with 7 bases aligning to TRBD1. The CDR3 covers 16 residues. After removal of 1 base from V and 2 bases from J, the junction contained 5 bases not matched to a gene. CDR1 and CDR2 (germline): SGHRS, YFSETQ. CDR3 DNA: TGCGCCAGCAGCTTGCGGGAGGGGGCCACTAATGAAAAACTGTTTTTT. Protein: CASSLREGATNEKLFF.

This rearrangement joins TRBV29-1 to TRBJ2-7; 12 nucleotides align to TRBD1. The CDR3 is made up of 11 amino acids. Trimming cost V 7 bases and J 12 bases; bases outside gene matches: 7. Germline values: CDR1 SQVTM, CDR2 ANQGSEA. Written as DNA, the CDR3 is TGCAGCGGGACTGGGACAGGGGGCATGTACTTC. Residues: CSGTGTGGMYF.

This CDR3 is CASSPDIYEQYF. The CDR3 nucleotides read TGTGCCAGCAGCCCAGACATCTACGAGCAGTACTTC. This chain links TRBV6-5 with TRBJ2-7; D remains ambiguous. This CDR3 comprises 12 residues. V was trimmed by 6 bases and J by 3 bases, leaving 9 bases between them. Germline V lookup: CDR1 MNHEY, CDR2 SVGAGI.

The J gene is TRBJ1-2, the V gene TRBV5-1, with TRBD1 matching 7 bases. The CDR3 sequence is 14 residues long. V shed 9 bases and J 4 bases; nucleotides not matched to a gene: 12. The germline V gene has CDR1 SGHRS and CDR2 YFSETQ. CDR3 nucleotide sequence: TGCGCCACGAACCCCTTGGACAGGACCTATGGCTACACCTTC. Protein: CATNPLDRTYGYTF.

This chain connects TRBV14 to TRBJ1-1, with D possibly matching TRBD1 (5 bases). V lost 4 bases and J 1 base, leaving 7 bases between the germline ends. Germline lookup yields CDR1 SGHDN and CDR2 FVKESK. The CDR3 is 13 residues long. The chain's CDR3 is CASSRGGNTEAFF. The CDR3 nucleotides are TGTGCCAGCAGCCGGGGGGGGAACACTGAAGCTTTCTTT.

To note about this clone: At one end the junction does not follow the germline gene, possibly because of a read error. The chain uses TRBV4-1 and TRBJ2-1, with TRBD2 identical over 11 bases. CDR1 is MGHRA, CDR2 YSYEKL, per germline. The CDR3 length is 16 residues. In nucleotides, the CDR3 is TGCGCCAGCAGCGAAGAGACTAGCGGGGCCTACAATGAGCAGTTCTTC. Its translation: CASSEETSGAYNEQFF.

The chain has TRBV9 and TRBJ2-2; D not resolved. Trimming removed 4 bases at V and 1 base at J, with 8 bases between. This CDR3 has 14 residues. Germline assignment: CDR1 SGDLS and CDR2 YYNGEE. CDR3 loop: CASSITQNTGELFF. Here the CDR3 DNA reads TGTGCCAGCAGCATCACACAGAACACCGGGGAGCTGTTTTTT.

This clone appeared once. The chain carries TRBV6-6 and TRBJ1-5; no clear D gene. Per the germline V gene, CDR1 is MNHNY and CDR2 is SVGAGI (reference sequence). This CDR3 contains 14 residues. V was cut by 0 bases and J by 9 bases, with 12 bases left in between. DNA for the CDR3: TGTGCCAGCAGTTACTCGTCCGGGGAGCGGCCCCAGCATTTT. Its translation: CASSYSSGERPQHF.

J is TRBJ1-2 and V is TRBV7-2; a weak D match, TRBD1 (6 bases). The CDR3 has 13 residues. V lost 5 bases, J lost 2 bases, and 9 bases lay in between. CDR1 SGHTA and CDR2 FQGNSA come from the germline V gene. The CDR3 DNA sequence: TGTGCCAGCAGCCCGACAGGAAACTATGGCTACACCTTC. Translated: CASSPTGNYGYTF.

The chain employs TRBV7-9 and TRBJ1-4; TRBD1 agrees at 7 bases. Germline V gene sequence: CDR1 SEHNR, CDR2 FQNEAQ (reference sequence). The CDR3 has 15 amino acids. V shed 2 bases, J shed 7 bases, and the junction held 7 bases outside the gene matches. CDR3 DNA sequence: TGTGCCAGCAGCTTATGGGGACAGAGGGGTGAAAAACTGTTTTTT. Its translation is CASSLWGQRGEKLFF.

This chain uses TRBV12-3 or TRBV12-4 with TRBJ1-6, with D tentatively TRBD1 (5 bases). Trimming removed 5 bases from V and 9 bases from J, with 11 bases in between. This CDR3 is built from 13 residues. The CDR3 loop is CASSPRQGSPLHF. CDR3 sequence (DNA): TGTGCCAGCAGTCCCAGGCAGGGTTCACCCCTCCACTTT.

The rearrangement uses TRBV10-1 and TRBJ1-2, with D perhaps TRBD1 (6 bases). Germline V lookup: CDR1 WNHNN, CDR2 SYGVQD (reference sequence). The CDR3 is 13 amino acids. V was pared by 7 bases and J by 2 bases, with 11 bases between. CDR3 in DNA: TGCGCCAGCAATAGGACAGCGAACTATGGCTACACCTTC. Protein product: CASNRTANYGYTF.

This chain joins TRBV6-6 and TRBJ1-6, with D perhaps matching TRBD1 (6 bases). Germline loops: CDR1 MNHNY, CDR2 SVGAGI (reference sequence). The CDR3 length is 20 residues. V lost 5 bases, J lost 1 base, and 24 bases lay in between. CDR3 amino acids: CASSRRQQGSYESYNSPLHF. The CDR3 DNA reads TGTGCCAGCAGTCGCCGGCAACAGGGTTCCTATGAATCCTATAATTCACCCCTCCACTTT.

The chain is built from TRBV6-5 and TRBJ2-7, with 9 bases matching TRBD1. CDR1 and CDR2 (germline): MNHEY, SVGAGI. This CDR3 contains 15 residues. The V segment lost 6 bases and the J segment 3 bases; nucleotides outside the gene matches: 9. As DNA, the CDR3 is TGTGCCAGCAGCGGACAGGGGCCCATTTTCTACGAGCAGTACTTC. Translated, it gives CASSGQGPIFYEQYF.

The genes are TRBV27 and TRBJ1-4; D possibly corresponds to TRBD1 (6 bases). The germline CDR1 and CDR2 sequences are MNHEY and SMNVEV (reference sequence). CDR3 size: 15 residues. The germline V and J ends were trimmed by 5 bases and 7 bases, with 17 bases remaining between them. As DNA, the CDR3 is TGTGCCAGCAGTCACACGGGGGGGCAGGGTGAAAAACTGTTTTTT. Translation: CASSHTGGQGEKLFF.

The rearrangement uses TRBV5-4 and TRBJ2-3; D unresolved. In germline, CDR1 is SGHNT, CDR2 YYREEE (reference sequence). The CDR3 length is 15 residues. Trimming took off 2 bases at V and 2 bases at J, with 12 bases between the two ends. The CDR3 bases are TGTGCCAGCAGCTTCGGTACCTCCACCACAGATACGCAGTATTTT. It is translated as CASSFGTSTTDTQYF.

The CDR3 region is CASSSQGMNTEAFF. CDR3 DNA sequence: TGTGCCAGCAGCTCTCAGGGTATGAACACTGAAGCTTTCTTT. This chain links TRBV5-4 with TRBJ1-1; a weak D match, TRBD1 (5 bases). The CDR3 covers 14 residues. Germline values: CDR1 SGHNT, CDR2 YYREEE (reference sequence). V lost 3 bases and J lost 0, with 9 bases in between.

This chain uses TRBV7-9 with TRBJ1-4; the D is unclear. The length of the CDR3 is 15 residues. Trimming left V 1 base short and J 5 bases short, with 11 bases between. The germline V gene encodes CDR1 SEHNR and CDR2 FQNEAQ (reference sequence). CDR3 amino acids: CASSLGGVENEKLFF. The DNA of the CDR3 is TGTGCCAGCAGCTTAGGGGGAGTGGAAAATGAAAAACTGTTTTTT.

J is TRBJ1-2 and V is TRBV5-5, with D maybe TRBD1 (5 bases). CDR3 length: 15 amino acids. Germline V lookup: CDR1 SGHKS, CDR2 YYEKEE (reference sequence). Trimming left V 0 bases short and J 3 bases short, with 12 bases between. The DNA for the CDR3 is TGTGCCAGCAGCTTGGAGGTGGGCAGGGACTATGGCTACACCTTC. Translation gives CASSLEVGRDYGYTF.

The J gene is TRBJ1-2, the V gene TRBV3-1 (or the pseudogene TRBV3-2); 9 bases fit TRBD1. Trimming removed 2 bases from V and 8 bases from J; junction bases left unmatched: 9. Germline-derived CDR1 and CDR2 are LGHDT and YNNKEL (reference sequence). This CDR3 has 15 amino acids. Here the CDR3 reads CASSQRDRDSLGYTF. The CDR3 DNA reads as TGTGCCAGCAGCCAACGGGACAGGGACTCGTTGGGCTACACCTTC.

The chain uses TRBV24-1 and TRBJ2-2; D might be TRBD2 (5 bases). Trimming left V 3 bases short and J 9 bases short, with 10 bases between. The germline CDR1 and CDR2 sequences are KGHDR and SFDVKD. This CDR3 comprises 13 residues. CDR3 DNA sequence: TGTGCCACCAGTGATGAAGGGAGCAGGGAGCTGTTTTTT. As protein: CATSDEGSRELFF.

The CDR3 nucleotides are TGTGCCTCATGCGGGGGCTCGGAAATTTATGGCTACACCTTC. It specifies CASCGGSEIYGYTF. This sequence joins TRBV21-1 and TRBJ1-2. TRBV21-1 is termed a pseudogene. CDR3 length equals 14 residues.

The chain has TRBV3-1 (or the pseudogene TRBV3-2) and TRBJ1-2; D is ambiguous. CDR1 LGHDT and CDR2 YNNKEL come from the germline V gene (reference sequence). This CDR3 contains 14 residues. Trimming shortened V by 1 base and J by 3 bases, and 9 bases separated the two germline ends. The CDR3 sequence: CASSQATGYYGYTF. The CDR3 DNA reads TGTGCCAGCAGCCAAGCTACCGGGTACTATGGCTACACCTTC.

V gene TRBV5-1 combines with J gene TRBJ1-1; perhaps TRBD1 as D (5 bases). The CDR3 sequence is 14 residues long. From germline, CDR1 is SGHRS and CDR2 YFSETQ. V lost 2 bases and J 4 bases, leaving 12 bases between the germline ends. The CDR3 is CASSLGPGGTEAFF. Written as DNA, the CDR3 is TGCGCCAGCAGCTTAGGTCCGGGGGGCACTGAAGCTTTCTTT. The full variable domain, its missing parts supplied by reference TRBV5-1 and TRBJ1-1, is KAGVTQTPRYLIKTRGQQVTLSCSPISGHRSVSWYQQTPGQGLQFLFEYFSETQRNKGNFPGRFSGRQFSNSRSEMNVSTLELGDSALYLCASSLGPGGTEAFFGQGTRLTVV.

The chain joins TRBV6-5 to TRBJ1-5; 8 nucleotides line up with TRBD1. The CDR3 has 13 residues. Germline CDR1 is MNHEY and CDR2 is SVGAGI. The junction had 3 bases not matched to a gene; V was cut back by 5 bases and J by 6 bases. CDR3 loop: CASSRTGRQPQHF. The CDR3 DNA sequence: TGTGCCAGCAGTAGGACAGGGCGTCAGCCCCAGCATTTT.

This clone came up once. The chain has TRBV9 and TRBJ2-1, with TRBD2 identical over 13 bases. This CDR3 has 15 residues. The germline V gene has CDR1 SGDLS and CDR2 YYNGEE. The ends lost 3 bases at V and 9 bases at J; junction bases unmatched: 6. The CDR3 bases are TGTGCCAGCAGCGCCGGACTAGCGGGGGCGAGTGAGCAGTTCTTC. This encodes CASSAGLAGASEQFF.

In this sample, this clone turned up a few times. The chain combines TRBV27 with TRBJ1-1; 7 bases match TRBD1. The CDR3 contains 14 residues. In germline, CDR1 is MNHEY, CDR2 SMNVEV (reference sequence). J lost 4 bases, V lost 7 bases, and 9 bases had no gene match. The CDR3 loop is CASIKDRVSTEAFF. The CDR3 nucleotides read TGTGCCAGCATTAAAGACAGGGTTAGCACTGAAGCTTTCTTT.

The chain employs TRBV7-6 and TRBJ2-7, with 10 bases lining up with TRBD1. V was clipped by 2 bases and J by 2 bases; unmatched bases: 9. The CDR3 runs to 17 residues. Germline CDR1 is SGHVS and CDR2 is FNYEAQ. The DNA of the CDR3 is TGTGCCAGCAGCTTAAGAGTTGCTGGACAGGGGGCCTACGAGCAGTACTTC. Translating it yields CASSLRVAGQGAYEQYF. The full variable domain, in which reference TRBV7-6 and TRBJ2-7 provide the parts outside the CDR3, is GAGVSQSPRYKVTKRGQDVALRCDPISGHVSLYWYRQALGQGPEFLTYFNYEAQQDKSGLPNDRFSAERPEGSISTLTIQRTEQRDSAMYRCASSLRVAGQGAYEQYFGPGTRLTVT.